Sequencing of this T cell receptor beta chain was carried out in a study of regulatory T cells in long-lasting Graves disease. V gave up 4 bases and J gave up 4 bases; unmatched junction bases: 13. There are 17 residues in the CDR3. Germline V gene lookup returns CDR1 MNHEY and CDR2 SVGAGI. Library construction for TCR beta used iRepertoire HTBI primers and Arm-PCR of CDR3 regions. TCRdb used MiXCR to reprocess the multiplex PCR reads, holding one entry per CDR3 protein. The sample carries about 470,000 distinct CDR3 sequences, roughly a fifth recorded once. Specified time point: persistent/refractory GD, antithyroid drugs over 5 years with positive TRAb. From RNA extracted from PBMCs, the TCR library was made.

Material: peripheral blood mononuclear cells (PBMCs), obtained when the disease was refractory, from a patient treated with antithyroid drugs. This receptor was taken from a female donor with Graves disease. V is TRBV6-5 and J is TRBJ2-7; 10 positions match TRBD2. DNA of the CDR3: TGTGCCAGCAGTTCAGCGGGAGGGCCCAGAAGGGGTTACGAGCAGTACTTC. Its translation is CASSSAGGPRRGYEQYF.